This is a list of T cell receptor beta chains from one sample in a study of blood T cells in healthy people across ages. Each CDR3 protein gets one entry after TCRdb re-called the 5' RACE reads with MiXCR. Of roughly 720,000 distinct CDR3 sequences in the sample, 53% were seen once. The sequenced sample was blood. The receptors come from an elderly man in good health. The CDR3 runs from the conserved cysteine through the conserved F or W.

V gene	CDR3 length	J gene	CDR3 protein
TRBV28	13	TRBJ2-7	CATQRGQGNEQYF
TRBV24-1	17	TRBJ2-5	CATSDVRPGGDRETQYF
TRBV5-5	15	TRBJ2-7	CASSFERAPSYEQYF
TRBV5-6	14	TRBJ2-1	CASSLGGGHNEQFF
TRBV12-3/TRBV12-4	15	TRBJ2-5	CASSMTGLDRETQYF
TRBV6-6	15	TRBJ1-6	CASSDGRRGNSPLHF
TRBV7-2	15	TRBJ2-1	CASSLGDRGFSEQFF
TRBV6-5	15	NA	CASSYSRAGPYEQYF
TRBV4-2	16	TRBJ2-5	CASSQGIAGGQETQYF
TRBV2	13	TRBJ2-3	CASMRLSTDTQYF
TRBV12-3/TRBV12-4	17	TRBJ2-5	CASLIPLLAVGVETQYF
TRBV5-6	16	TRBJ1-2	CASSFTRDRGGYGYTF
TRBV5-1	17	TRBJ2-1	CASSRGVRASSYNEQFF
TRBV29-1	16	TRBJ2-1	CSVVLSGRADYNEQFF
TRBV7-9	15	TRBJ2-5	CASIRPGAGEETQYF
TRBV29-1	14	TRBJ1-1	CSVLTGAGNTEAFF
TRBV9	15	TRBJ1-2	CASSVAQPTNYGYTF
TRBV9	13	TRBJ2-3	CASSLEFGDTQYF
TRBV24-1	16	TRBJ2-1	CATSDSAYKEYNEQFF
TRBV3-1	15	TRBJ2-1	CASSQDRSSYNEQFF
TRBV24-1	13	TRBJ2-1	CATGHRDFNEQFF
TRBV2	15	TRBJ1-6	CASSLDRGERSPLHF
TRBV3-1	12	TRBJ2-3	CASSQQHRYAYF
TRBV20-1	13	TRBJ2-3	CSARPGATDTQYF
TRBV7-3	12	TRBJ2-1	CASSSGYAEQFF
TRBV30	13	TRBJ1-1	CAWSVPGRTEAFF
TRBV12-3/TRBV12-4	16	TRBJ1-5	CASSWGRQGWAQPQHF
TRBV20-1	14	TRBJ2-3	CSAALIAAQRAQYF
TRBV4-1	16	TRBJ2-5	CASSQTRSAGQETQYF
TRBV6-2/TRBV6-3	17	TRBJ1-2	CASSYSPRDSSNYGYTF
TRBV11-1	15	TRBJ2-5	CASSNLGRSQETQYF
TRBV9	13	TRBJ2-7	CASSGGQGYEQYF
TRBV10-3	15	TRBJ2-3	CAIGDGTSSTDTQYF
TRBV27	14	TRBJ2-7	CASSFGTNTYEQYF
TRBV6-5	14	TRBJ1-1	CASSSTDRPEGAFF
TRBV2	13	TRBJ1-2	CASGGQGLYDYTF
TRBV7-9	14	TRBJ2-7	CASSLVAGGFEQYF
TRBV5-5	17	NA	CASSLVSGQGRTYEQYF
TRBV2	15	TRBJ2-7	CASNKGGTGANEQYF
TRBV6-5	15	NA	CASSYDGTGWYEQYF
TRBV5-5	16	TRBJ1-5	CASSGGFEYLGQPQHF
TRBV10-3	13	TRBJ2-7	CAISDVGSGEQYF
TRBV27	14	TRBJ2-7	CASRQRRGSYEQYF
TRBV5-1	15	TRBJ2-1	CASSIAGGLNNEQFF
TRBV9	16	NA	CASSAGTSGSFHEQYF
TRBV29-1	8	TRBJ2-5	CSDGTQYF
TRBV2	13	TRBJ2-1	CASSEGPFQEQFF
TRBV3-1	16	TRBJ1-1	CASSQDETGGITEAFF
TRBV7-6	14	TRBJ2-5	CASSPTTGLETQYF
TRBV20-1	14	TRBJ2-7	CSASPTSGYNEQYF
TRBV7-2	16	TRBJ2-5	CASSPGLAGVGETQYF
TRBV6-5	14	TRBJ2-7	CASSYGGEGYEQYF
TRBV9	14	NA	CASSKTVRLETQYF
TRBV6-5	16	TRBJ2-3	CASSHEQFGSTDTQYF
TRBV29-1	18	TRBJ1-2	CSVEDRKGGPPINYGYTF
TRBV12-3/TRBV12-4	14	TRBJ2-2	CASSFGAQGGELFF
TRBV20-1	15	TRBJ2-2	CSARDVAVNTGELFF